The present TCR beta chain was sequenced within a study of radiotherapy plus CTLA-4 blockade in lung cancer. The length of the CDR3 is 12 residues. The V gene lost 4 bases and the J gene lost 11 bases, with 12 bases spanning the gap. The germline gives CDR1 SGHTA, CDR2 FQGNSA. The repertoire was sequenced with immunoSEQ multiplex PCR; TCRdb's copy has only in-frame clones and lacks some. The sample holds 35,000 to 40,000 clones; 70% to 90% are singletons and the top ten take roughly 22%. This receptor was obtained from a human donor with non-small cell lung cancer whose response to radiotherapy plus ipilimumab could not be evaluated. Here the sequenced sample was peripheral blood, taken from a patient treated with radiotherapy plus ipilimumab. The J gene is TRBJ2-1, the V gene TRBV7-2, with a tentative D call TRBD2 (6 bases). CDR3 DNA sequence: TGTGCCAGCAGCTCTCCGGGACTCCAGCAGTTCTTC. Translated: CASSSPGLQQFF.